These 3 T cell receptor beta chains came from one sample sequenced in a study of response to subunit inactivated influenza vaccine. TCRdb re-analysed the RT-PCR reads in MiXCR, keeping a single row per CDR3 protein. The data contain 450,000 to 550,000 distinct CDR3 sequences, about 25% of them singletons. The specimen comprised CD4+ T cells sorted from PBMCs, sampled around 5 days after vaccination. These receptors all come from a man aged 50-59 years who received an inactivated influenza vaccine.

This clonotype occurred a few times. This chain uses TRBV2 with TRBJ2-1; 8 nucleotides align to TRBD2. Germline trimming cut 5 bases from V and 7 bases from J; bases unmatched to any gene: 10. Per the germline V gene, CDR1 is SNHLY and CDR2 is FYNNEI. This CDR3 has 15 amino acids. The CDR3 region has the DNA TGTGCCAGCAGTAGAGTGGCGGGAGGTCAGAATGAGCAGTTCTTC. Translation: CASSRVAGGQNEQFF.

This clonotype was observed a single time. This chain's CDR3 is CATRSHSGSYEQYF. CDR3 nucleotides: TGTGCCACCAGGAGCCATAGCGGTTCCTACGAGCAGTACTTC. The chain is built from TRBV15 and TRBJ2-7; TRBD2 might be the D (6 bases). Trimming cost V 6 bases and J 1 base, with 13 bases left between them. There are 14 residues in the CDR3. CDR1 LNHNV and CDR2 YYDKDF come from the germline V gene (reference sequence).

CDR3 in DNA: TGTGCCAGCAGCCCTGGGACTAGCGGCCAAGAGACCCAGTACTTC. It specifies CASSPGTSGQETQYF. The rearrangement uses TRBV7-2 and TRBJ2-5, with 11 bases that match TRBD2. The CDR3 covers 15 residues. Germline V lookup: CDR1 SGHTA, CDR2 FQGNSA. V shed 5 bases, J shed 1 base, and the junction held 3 bases outside the gene matches. The whole variable domain, remainder taken from reference TRBV7-2 and TRBJ2-5, is GAGVSQSPSNKVTEKGKDVELRCDPISGHTALYWYRQSLGQGLEFLIYFQGNSAPDKSGLPSDRFSAERTGGSVSTLTIQRTQQEDSAVYLCASSPGTSGQETQYFGPGTRLLVL.